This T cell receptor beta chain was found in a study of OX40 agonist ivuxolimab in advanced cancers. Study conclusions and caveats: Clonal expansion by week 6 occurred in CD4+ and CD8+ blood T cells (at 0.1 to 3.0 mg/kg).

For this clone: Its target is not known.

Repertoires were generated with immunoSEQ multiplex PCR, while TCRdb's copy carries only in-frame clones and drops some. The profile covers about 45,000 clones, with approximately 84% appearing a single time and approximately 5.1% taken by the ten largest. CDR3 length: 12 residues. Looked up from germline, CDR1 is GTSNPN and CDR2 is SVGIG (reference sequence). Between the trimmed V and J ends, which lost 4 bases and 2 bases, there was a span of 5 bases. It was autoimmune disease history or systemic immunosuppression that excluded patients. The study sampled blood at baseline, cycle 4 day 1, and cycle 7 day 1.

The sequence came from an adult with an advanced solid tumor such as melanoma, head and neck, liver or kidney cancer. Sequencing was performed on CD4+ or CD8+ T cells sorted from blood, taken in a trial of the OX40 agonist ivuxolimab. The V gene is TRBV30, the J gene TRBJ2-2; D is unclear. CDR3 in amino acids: CAWKVNTGELFF. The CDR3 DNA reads TGTGCCTGGAAGGTCAACACCGGGGAGCTGTTTTTT. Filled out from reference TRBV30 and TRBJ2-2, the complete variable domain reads SQTIHQWPATLVQPVGSPLSLECTVEGTSNPNLYWYRQAAGRGLQLLFYSVGIGQISSEVPQNLSASRPQDRQFILSSKKLLLSDSGFYLCAWKVNTGELFFGEGSRLTVL.